The source of this T cell receptor beta chain is a study of blood T cell repertoires in COVID-19. For the study at large: The United States, Italy and Spain provided the acute and convalescent COVID-19 samples. Sources were T cells, B-cell-depleted T cells, or PBMCs; the material itself was cDNA or gDNA.

The V and J ends lost 0 bases and 2 bases respectively, with 9 bases between them. This CDR3 region has 15 residues. Per germline, CDR1 MNHEY and CDR2 SVGEGT. This clone has a single count. In the original processing: Reference gene primer amplification gave nucleated cell count estimates. TCRdb keeps only in-frame clones here, not all; method: immunoSEQ multiplex PCR. For V, J and clone size, that table is used; D and trimming come from the DNA. This sample has 190,000 or so clones, with 85% to 90% found just once. This receptor was identified in a man between 60 and 70 years old who had recovered from COVID-19. The chain is built from TRBV6-2 or TRBV6-3 and TRBJ2-3, with D possibly being TRBD2 (5 bases). Input material: peripheral blood. CDR3 DNA sequence: TGTGCCAGCAGTTACTCCGGGGAGCCCACAGATACGCAGTATTTT. Protein: CASSYSGEPTDTQYF.